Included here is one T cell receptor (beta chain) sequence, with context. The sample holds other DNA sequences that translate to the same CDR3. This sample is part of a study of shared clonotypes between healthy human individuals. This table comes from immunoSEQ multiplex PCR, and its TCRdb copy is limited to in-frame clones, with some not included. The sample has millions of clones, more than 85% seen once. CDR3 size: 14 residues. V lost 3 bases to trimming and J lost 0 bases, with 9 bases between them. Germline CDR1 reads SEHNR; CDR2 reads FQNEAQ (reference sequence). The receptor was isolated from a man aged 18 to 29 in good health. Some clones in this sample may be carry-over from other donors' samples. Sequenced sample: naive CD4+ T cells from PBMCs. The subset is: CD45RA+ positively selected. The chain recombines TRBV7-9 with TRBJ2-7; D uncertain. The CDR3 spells CASSLSGSSYEQYF. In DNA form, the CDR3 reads TGTGCCAGCAGCTTGAGTGGCAGCTCCTACGAGCAGTACTTC. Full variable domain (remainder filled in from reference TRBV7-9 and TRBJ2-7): DTGVSQNPRHKITKRGQNVTFRCDPISEHNRLYWYRQTLGQGPEFLTYFQNEAQLEKSRLLSDRFSAERPKGSFSTLEIQRTEQGDSAMYLCASSLSGSSYEQYFGPGTRLTVT.